This T cell receptor beta chain was sequenced during a study of early T cells in non-severe SARS-CoV-2 infection. Each single cDNA molecule received a unique molecular identifier. Each CDR3 protein gets one entry after TCRdb re-called the 5' RACE reads with MiXCR. This sample yields 57,000 or so distinct CDR3 sequences, of which around 6% are seen a single time; about 6.8% belongs to the top ten. Deletions cut 5 bases from V and 5 bases from J, with 19 bases between. This CDR3 is 15 amino acids long. Germline V gene lookup returns CDR1 SGHTA and CDR2 FQGNSA. This clonotype was counted ten times or more.

Sequences were obtained from whole blood. This clonotype was obtained from an adult who was a healthcare worker with PCR-confirmed SARS-CoV-2 infection or an uninfected control (not recorded which). This sequence joins TRBV7-2 and TRBJ2-7; D possibly corresponds to TRBD2 (6 bases). Written as DNA, the CDR3 is TGTGCCAGCAGCCCGGGACTCCCAGTTGGCAACGAGCAGTACTTC. It yields the protein CASSPGLPVGNEQYF.